What follows are 24 T cell receptor beta chains derived from one specimen sequenced in a study of cytomegalovirus exposure and HLA in healthy donors. The primer mix had 60 Vbeta and 13 Jbeta primers. The data were produced by immunoSEQ multiplex PCR, yet TCRdb's version contains in-frame clones alone and is incomplete. The sample includes about 120,000 clones, 74% of them seen just once. Sequenced input: PBMCs. These TCRs come from a woman aged 40-49 years in good health and CMV-seropositive.

V is TRBV7-2 and J is TRBJ2-5, with a weak D call TRBD2 (7 bases). Deletions cut 0 bases from V and 4 bases from J, with 9 bases between. CDR3 length: 14 amino acids. Germline V CDR1 and CDR2: SGHTA, FQGNSA. The CDR3 here is CASSLAGGGETQYF. The CDR3 nucleotides read TGTGCCAGCAGCTTAGCGGGAGGGGGAGAGACCCAGTACTTC. Combining the CDR3 with reference TRBV7-2 and TRBJ2-5 gives the whole variable domain GAGVSQSPSNKVTEKGKDVELRCDPISGHTALYWYRQSLGQGLEFLIYFQGNSAPDKSGLPSDRFSAERTGGSVSTLTIQRTQQEDSAVYLCASSLAGGGETQYFGPGTRLLVL.

The table lists this clone with a few counts. The CDR3 bases are TGTGCCAGTAGTATCCAGGGGACTAGCGGGCCCAAAAACATTCAGTACTTC. Translated: CASSIQGTSGPKNIQYF. This sequence joins TRBV19 and TRBJ2-4; 12 nucleotides align to TRBD2. CDR1 and CDR2 from the germline V gene are LNHDA and SQIVND (reference sequence). Unmatched junction bases numbered 5, after V lost 3 bases and J lost 2 bases. This CDR3 spans 17 amino acids.

Only one count was recorded for this clone. The chain recombines TRBV4-1 with TRBJ2-5, with 11 bases that match TRBD1. V lost 0 bases and J lost 2; bases outside the gene matches: 2. The CDR3 has 16 residues. Per germline, CDR1 MGHRA and CDR2 YSYEKL. CDR3 in DNA: TGCGCCAGCAGCCAAGATGGGACAGGGGGACAAGAGACCCAGTACTTC. Residues: CASSQDGTGGQETQYF.

The rearrangement links TRBV7-3 to TRBJ2-5; 8 bases line up with TRBD2. J lost 4 bases, V lost 5 bases, and 6 bases had no gene match. The CDR3 covers 14 residues. Germline-derived CDR1 and CDR2 are SGHTA and FQGTGA. The CDR3 region has the DNA TGTGCCAGCAGCGAACAAGCGGGAGCAGAGACCCAGTACTTC. This encodes CASSEQAGAETQYF.

This clone was counted a few times. The chain uses TRBV19 and TRBJ1-1, with 9 positions matching TRBD1. J was trimmed by 10 bases and V by 3 bases; bases with no gene match: 6. Germline CDR1 LNHDA, CDR2 SQIVND (reference sequence). The CDR3 extends over 13 amino acids. The CDR3 DNA reads TGTGCCAGTAGTATCACAGGGGGCATTTCAGCTTTCTTT. It codes for CASSITGGISAFF.

The chain joins TRBV6-1 to TRBJ2-3; the D gene is possibly TRBD1 (5 bases). Germline-derived CDR1 and CDR2 are MNHNS and SASEGT. Trimming removed 2 bases from V and 2 bases from J, with 11 bases in between. This CDR3 contains 15 residues. CDR3 residues: CASSEYQGLTDTQYF. CDR3 in DNA: TGTGCCAGCAGTGAATACCAGGGTCTCACAGATACGCAGTATTTT.

This clone was detected a few times. V gene TRBV19 combines with J gene TRBJ1-2; maybe TRBD1 (6 bases). Germline V gene lookup returns CDR1 LNHDA and CDR2 SQIVND (reference sequence). The CDR3 is 15 amino acids. Trimming cost V 1 base and J 8 bases, with 17 bases left between them. CDR3 nucleotides: TGTGCCAGTAGTATAGGACGGACAGCCACCGGGGGCTACACCTTC. Its protein product is CASSIGRTATGGYTF.

The rearrangement uses TRBV27 and TRBJ1-5; unclear D gene. The germline CDR1 and CDR2 sequences are MNHEY and SMNVEV (reference sequence). Trimming stripped 2 bases from V and 0 bases from J, with 5 bases between. The CDR3 totals 14 residues. This CDR3 reads CASSLGPSNQPQHF. CDR3 in DNA: TGTGCCAGCAGTTTAGGGCCTAGCAATCAGCCCCAGCATTTT.

This chain connects TRBV5-1 to TRBJ1-4; 7 bases align to TRBD1. Losses at the gene ends were 4 bases for V and 8 bases for J; bases not matched to a gene: 11. The CDR3 has 15 residues. Germline V gene sequence: CDR1 SGHRS, CDR2 YFSETQ. In DNA form, the CDR3 reads TGCGCCAGCAGCGTGAAAGGGGGCGATGGAGAAAAACTGTTTTTT. Amino acids: CASSVKGGDGEKLFF.

A word on this clone: An end of the junction does not agree with germline; a read error may underlie this. This sample includes further DNA sequences coding for the same CDR3. The chain couples TRBV5-1 to TRBJ1-1; 10 bases align to TRBD1. This CDR3 has 14 amino acids. Germline values: CDR1 SGHRS, CDR2 YFSETQ. CDR3 sequence (DNA): TGCGCCAGCAGTTTGGGACAGGGGTACACTGAAGCTTTCTTT. Its protein is CASSLGQGYTEAFF.

The chain combines TRBV7-9 with TRBJ1-2; 8 bases are shared with TRBD1. Germline loops: CDR1 SEHNR, CDR2 FQNEAQ (reference sequence). The CDR3 has 16 residues. The ends lost 3 bases at V and 0 bases at J; junction bases unmatched: 6. The chain's CDR3 is CASSLDREEPNYGYTF. The CDR3 nucleotides read TGTGCCAGCAGCTTGGACAGGGAAGAACCTAACTATGGCTACACCTTC.

This clone was recorded a few times. V gene TRBV25-1 combines with J gene TRBJ1-4; tentatively, D is TRBD1 (5 bases). Per the germline V gene, CDR1 is MGHDK and CDR2 is SYGVNS. The CDR3 consists of 16 residues. The V and J ends lost 2 bases and 4 bases respectively, with 14 bases between them. The CDR3 coding sequence is TGTGCCAGCAGTGAACTCAAACAGGCGGATAATGAAAAACTGTTTTTT. Residues: CASSELKQADNEKLFF.

CDR3 loop: CASTSRRQGAQPQHF. The CDR3 region has the DNA TGTGCCAGCACTTCTCGAAGACAGGGGGCCCAGCCCCAGCATTTT. V is TRBV6-1 and J is TRBJ1-5; 10 bases line up with TRBD1. V gave up 7 bases and J gave up 7 bases; unmatched junction bases: 10. CDR3 size: 15 residues. Germline V gene data show CDR1 as MNHNS and CDR2 as SASEGT.

The chain uses TRBV10-1 and TRBJ2-1; TRBD1 matches at 9 bases. V gave up 9 bases and J gave up 4 bases; unmatched junction bases: 7. From germline, CDR1 is WNHNN and CDR2 SYGVQD (reference sequence). This CDR3 is built from 14 residues. CDR3 region: CARWDRVVYNEQFF. For the CDR3, the DNA is TGCGCCAGGTGGGACAGGGTCGTTTACAATGAGCAGTTCTTC.

A single count supports this clone. The rearrangement uses TRBV25-1 and TRBJ2-7, with TRBD1 matching 8 bases. The CDR3 loop spans 15 amino acids. Germline V lookup: CDR1 MGHDK, CDR2 SYGVNS. V trimming: 7 bases; J trimming: 3 bases; junction bases outside the gene matches: 11. The CDR3 spells CASNPRRTGIYEQYF. The DNA for the CDR3 is TGTGCCAGCAACCCCCGTAGGACAGGGATCTACGAGCAGTACTTC.

This chain joins TRBV9 and TRBJ2-3; 8 nucleotides line up with TRBD2. Germline V gene data show CDR1 as SGDLS and CDR2 as YYNGEE. The CDR3 runs 16 residues. V dropped 5 bases and J dropped 2; count of bases not matched to a gene: 10. The DNA of the CDR3 is TGTGCCAGCAGTGGCCGTAGCGGGGCCTTCACAGATACGCAGTATTTT. It specifies CASSGRSGAFTDTQYF.

V usage is TRBV30 and J usage is TRBJ2-1; 12 positions match TRBD2. The V segment lost 1 base and the J segment 5 bases; nucleotides outside the gene matches: 3. The CDR3 is 15 amino acids. CDR1 and CDR2 from the germline V gene are GTSNPN and SVGIG (reference sequence). In DNA, the CDR3 is TGTGCCTGGAGTGCGACTAGCGGGAGTCACAATGAGCAGTTCTTC. This gives the protein CAWSATSGSHNEQFF.

This chain uses TRBV2 with TRBJ2-5; 10 positions match TRBD1. The J call may be wrong; the DNA end is better matched by TRBJ2-7. Germline V gives CDR1 SNHLY, CDR2 FYNNEI. This CDR3 is built from 15 residues. This chain's CDR3 is CASSEPRDRGYEQYF. The CDR3 DNA is TGTGCCAGCAGTGAACCCCGGGACAGGGGCTACGAGCAGTACTTC.

The chain uses TRBV5-4 and TRBJ1-2; D gene ambiguous. Germline V gene sequence: CDR1 SGHNT, CDR2 YYREEE (reference sequence). V was shortened by 0 bases and J by 3 bases, with 12 bases between the two germline ends. The CDR3 covers 15 residues. In DNA, the CDR3 is TGTGCCAGCAGCTTGGTGCTTGGGGAGGACTATGGCTACACCTTC. Translated, it gives CASSLVLGEDYGYTF.

V is TRBV14 and J is TRBJ2-7, with 9 nucleotides matching TRBD1. V gave up 0 bases and J gave up 10 bases; unmatched junction bases: 4. Germline lookup yields CDR1 SGHDN and CDR2 FVKESK. This CDR3 contains 13 residues. CDR3 bases: TGTGCCAGCAGCCAAGAAAACAGGGGGCTTCAGTACTTC. Its translation is CASSQENRGLQYF.

The rearrangement uses TRBV7-3 and TRBJ2-1, with 8 bases lining up with TRBD2. CDR1 and CDR2 from the germline V gene are SGHTA and FQGTGA. The length of the CDR3 is 15 residues. The J segment lost 9 bases and the V segment lost 5 bases, leaving 12 bases of the junction unmatched. CDR3 in DNA: TGTGCCAGCAGCCCCACTAGCGGACGGTTAAGTGAGCAGTTCTTC. Amino acids: CASSPTSGRLSEQFF.

J is TRBJ2-7 and V is TRBV19; D is perhaps TRBD1 (5 bases). Germline CDR1 is LNHDA and CDR2 is SQIVND (reference sequence). The CDR3 covers 12 residues. Trimming removed 10 bases at V and 3 bases at J, with 13 bases between. This CDR3 reads CATYSDSYEQYF. CDR3 nucleotide sequence: TGTGCCACCTACTCAGACAGCTACGAGCAGTACTTC.

The chain couples TRBV10-1 to TRBJ2-2; weak D call: TRBD2 (5 bases). The V gene's germline CDR1 is WNHNN and CDR2 SYGVQD (reference sequence). The CDR3 is 17 amino acids. V dropped 4 bases and J dropped 5 bases, with 20 bases sitting between them. The CDR3 loop reads CASSVPPGGELTGELFF. DNA for the CDR3: TGCGCCAGCAGTGTGCCCCCGGGTGGGGAGTTGACCGGGGAGCTGTTTTTT.

This clone has more than one count but fewer than ten. The rearrangement joins TRBV28 to TRBJ2-7, with TRBD1 matching over 8 bases. CDR3 size: 15 residues. The V segment lost 6 bases and the J segment 3 bases; nucleotides outside the gene matches: 10. Germline V lookup: CDR1 MDHEN, CDR2 SYDVKM. The CDR3 region has the DNA TGTGCCAGCAGCCCAGGGGGCGCAGGACGCTACGAGCAGTACTTC. This translates into CASSPGGAGRYEQYF.